These 32 T cell receptor beta chains originate from one sample sequenced in a study of blood T cell repertoires in COVID-19. Generated by immunoSEQ multiplex PCR, the TCRdb table keeps only in-frame clones and is missing some. The sample comprises under 450,000 clones, 75% to 90% of which are singletons, and around 5.1% rests with the top ten. Sequencing was carried out using PBMCs or T cells enriched from blood (not recorded which). The receptors originated from a woman aged 45 to 65 who had recovered from COVID-19.

The CDR3 region is CASSLAGDLLTGNTIYF. In DNA form, the CDR3 reads TGTGCCAGCAGCTTAGCCGGGGATTTACTTACTGGAAACACCATATATTTT. This chain joins TRBV7-2 and TRBJ1-3; D remains ambiguous. CDR3 size: 17 residues. Trimming shortened V by 0 bases and J by 2 bases, and 14 bases separated the two germline ends. The germline V gene encodes CDR1 SGHTA and CDR2 FQGNSA.

The V and J genes are TRBV10-3 and TRBJ1-1, with TRBD1 identical over 9 bases. Unmatched junction bases numbered 6, after V lost 4 bases and J lost 3 bases. CDR3 length: 15 amino acids. The germline V gene has CDR1 ENHRY and CDR2 SYGVKD. The CDR3 nucleotides are TGTGCCATCAGTGGTACAGGGGGCGTCGACACTGAAGCTTTCTTT. Translating gives CAISGTGGVDTEAFF.

The CDR3, as DNA: TGTGCCAGCAGGACAGGGGTTCAGCCCCAGCATTTT. Its protein is CASRTGVQPQHF. The chain links TRBV6-5 to TRBJ1-5, with 8 bases identical to TRBD1. Trimming removed 6 bases from V and 6 bases from J; junction bases left unmatched: 1. The length of the CDR3 is 12 residues. Germline values: CDR1 MNHEY, CDR2 SVGAGI.

The chain uses TRBV13 and TRBJ1-2; 10 positions agree with TRBD1. The germline CDR1 and CDR2 sequences are PRHDT and FYEKMQ (reference sequence). The CDR3 runs to 15 residues. J gave up 6 bases and V 5 bases, and 9 bases lay outside the gene matches. In DNA, the CDR3 is TGTGCCAGCAGCCCCGGGTTGGGGACAGGGGATGGCTACACCTTC. Residues: CASSPGLGTGDGYTF. The variable domain in full, with the rest retrieved from reference TRBV13 and TRBJ1-2, is AAGVIQSPRHLIKEKRETATLKCYPIPRHDTVYWYQQGPGQDPQFLISFYEKMQSDKGSIPDRFSAQQFSDYHSELNMSSLELGDSALYFCASSPGLGTGDGYTFGSGTRLTVV.

The genes are TRBV28 and TRBJ2-2, with 12 bases that match TRBD1. V shed 4 bases, J shed 7 bases, and the junction held 7 bases outside the gene matches. Germline assignment: CDR1 MDHEN and CDR2 SYDVKM. The CDR3 is 16 residues long. CDR3 sequence reads: CASSSGQGARGGELFF. DNA for the CDR3: TGTGCCAGCAGTTCGGGACAGGGGGCGCGTGGCGGGGAGCTGTTTTTT.

The chain employs TRBV5-4 and TRBJ1-1; D might be TRBD1 (6 bases). The V end was cut by 4 bases, the J end by 7 bases, with 14 bases between. Germline values: CDR1 SGHNT, CDR2 YYREEE (reference sequence). The CDR3 has 13 amino acids. CDR3 sequence: CASSINTGREAFF. Here the CDR3 DNA reads TGTGCCAGCAGCATAAACACAGGGCGTGAAGCTTTCTTT.

This rearrangement joins TRBV30 to TRBJ1-4; 9 nucleotides align to TRBD1. CDR1 is GTSNPN and CDR2 is SVGIG in the germline V gene (reference sequence). V shed 1 base, J shed 5 bases, and the junction held 5 bases outside the gene matches. The CDR3 is 15 residues long. In DNA form, the CDR3 reads TGTGCCTGGAGTGGGACAGGGGTTCGGAATGAAAAACTGTTTTTT. This encodes CAWSGTGVRNEKLFF.

The genes are TRBV19 and TRBJ2-1; 8 bases line up with TRBD2. Germline V lookup: CDR1 LNHDA, CDR2 SQIVND (reference sequence). The CDR3 totals 16 residues. Trimming at V came to 0 bases and at J to 8 bases, leaving 9 bases not matched to a gene. In nucleotides, the CDR3 is TGTGCCAGTAGTATAGATTCCCCAGCGGGGGTACATGAGCAGTTCTTC. It encodes CASSIDSPAGVHEQFF.

The chain carries TRBV9 and TRBJ2-3; 8 bases match TRBD2. The CDR3 runs to 15 residues. V gave up 2 bases and J gave up 2 bases; unmatched junction bases: 4. Per germline, CDR1 SGDLS and CDR2 YYNGEE. The CDR3 DNA is TGTGCCAGCAGCGTCAGCGGGGGTCACACAGATACGCAGTATTTT. The encoded protein is CASSVSGGHTDTQYF.

V and J are TRBV12-3 or TRBV12-4 and TRBJ2-5, with D possibly being TRBD2 (6 bases). The CDR3 sequence is 13 residues long. V lost 7 bases to trimming and J lost 4 bases, with 13 bases between them. As DNA, the CDR3 is TGTGCCAGCACCGGGGGAGGCGGAGAGACCCAGTACTTC. Translating it yields CASTGGGGETQYF.

CDR3 coding DNA: TGCAGCGTTGATAGGACTTATAGCAATCAGCCCCAGCATTTT. It yields the protein CSVDRTYSNQPQHF. The V call is TRBV29-1, the J call TRBJ1-5; D uncertain. The CDR3 is made up of 14 amino acids. Trimming cost V 3 bases and J 0 bases, with 9 bases left between them. Germline V gene lookup returns CDR1 SQVTM and CDR2 ANQGSEA. The whole variable domain, filled in from reference TRBV29-1 and TRBJ1-5, reads SAVISQKPSRDICQRGTSLTIQCQVDSQVTMMFWYRQQPGQSLTLIATANQGSEATYESGFVIDKFPISRPNLTFSTLTVSNMSPEDSSIYLCSVDRTYSNQPQHFGDGTRLSIL.

The rearrangement uses TRBV5-5 and TRBJ1-1, with 7 bases lining up with TRBD1. V was clipped by 5 bases and J by 3 bases; unmatched bases: 10. Germline CDR1 and CDR2: SGHKS and YYEKEE (reference sequence). This CDR3 contains 15 residues. The DNA of the CDR3 is TGTGCCAGCAGTTTTGGACAGGTTGGTTACACTGAAGCTTTCTTT. It translates to CASSFGQVGYTEAFF.

V usage is TRBV9 and J usage is TRBJ1-2, with a possible D match to TRBD1 (6 bases). The V end was cut by 0 bases, the J end by 7 bases, with 13 bases between. Germline loops: CDR1 SGDLS, CDR2 YYNGEE. The CDR3 length is 14 residues. The CDR3 here is CASSVEDSLAGYTF. The CDR3 DNA reads TGTGCCAGCAGCGTAGAGGACAGCCTCGCTGGCTACACCTTC.

This chain links TRBV7-9 with TRBJ2-5; tentatively, D is TRBD2 (5 bases). Trimming pared 1 base from V and 6 bases from J, leaving 9 bases between. The CDR3 length is 13 residues. The germline V gene has CDR1 SEHNR and CDR2 FQNEAQ (reference sequence). CDR3 sequence: CASSLGGIKTQYF. The CDR3 nucleotides read TGTGCCAGCAGCTTAGGAGGGATAAAGACCCAGTACTTC.

V gene TRBV5-1 combines with J gene TRBJ1-1, with D maybe TRBD1 (6 bases). Trimming left V 6 bases short and J 0 bases short, with 9 bases between. This CDR3 comprises 13 residues. Germline assignment: CDR1 SGHRS and CDR2 YFSETQ. The CDR3 protein is CASTRTVNTEAFF. DNA for the CDR3: TGCGCCAGCACCAGGACAGTGAACACTGAAGCTTTCTTT.

The CDR3 is CASSDTGTARNEQFF. The CDR3 DNA sequence: TGTGCCAGCAGTGACACCGGGACAGCGAGGAATGAGCAGTTCTTC. The chain joins TRBV6-4 to TRBJ2-1, with 7 bases aligning to TRBD1. The length of the CDR3 is 15 residues. The ends lost 2 bases at V and 7 bases at J; junction bases unmatched: 8. Germline assignment: CDR1 MRHNA and CDR2 SNTAGT.

The CDR3: CASSLIRGAGNSPLHF. CDR3 DNA sequence: TGTGCCAGCAGCTTAATAAGGGGAGCGGGTAATTCACCCCTCCACTTT. V and J are TRBV7-6 and TRBJ1-6; TRBD1 might be the D (5 bases). CDR1 and CDR2 (germline): SGHVS, FNYEAQ. The CDR3 consists of 16 residues. Trimming shortened V by 2 bases and J by 6 bases, and 14 bases separated the two germline ends. The entire variable domain, with the rest obtained from reference TRBV7-6 and TRBJ1-6, is as follows: GAGVSQSPRYKVTKRGQDVALRCDPISGHVSLYWYRQALGQGPEFLTYFNYEAQQDKSGLPNDRFSAERPEGSISTLTIQRTEQRDSAMYRCASSLIRGAGNSPLHFGNGTRLTVT.

This chain uses TRBV11-2 with TRBJ1-2; no firm D call. The CDR3 is 14 residues long. V lost 1 base, J lost 4 bases, and 10 bases lay in between. Germline loops: CDR1 SGHAT, CDR2 FQNNGV. CDR3 protein: CASSLGGIGYGYTF. CDR3 sequence (DNA): TGTGCCAGCAGCTTAGGAGGGATCGGCTATGGCTACACCTTC.

This chain links TRBV4-2 with TRBJ1-3; D not resolved. The germline gives CDR1 LGHNA, CDR2 YNFKEQ. With 0 bases removed from V and 0 bases from J, the gap between germline ends came to 6 bases. The CDR3 loop spans 15 amino acids. This CDR3 reads CASSQDRYSGNTIYF. The DNA of the CDR3 is TGTGCCAGCAGCCAAGACAGATACTCTGGAAACACCATATATTTT.

J is TRBJ1-2 and V is TRBV2; TRBD1 aligns across 9 bases. The V segment lost 4 bases and the J segment 6 bases; nucleotides outside the gene matches: 9. Per germline, CDR1 SNHLY and CDR2 FYNNEI. The CDR3 sequence is 15 residues long. For the CDR3, the DNA is TGTGCCAGCAGTGCGGGGGGACAGGGCTGGGATGGCTACACCTTC. Translating it yields CASSAGGQGWDGYTF.

V is TRBV19 and J is TRBJ1-1; tentatively, D is TRBD1 (5 bases). Trimming took off 5 bases at V and 0 bases at J, with 13 bases between the two ends. The CDR3 consists of 15 residues. Germline V gene sequence: CDR1 LNHDA, CDR2 SQIVND (reference sequence). The CDR3 DNA follows: TGTGCCAGTAGTGATCTCAGGGTCATGAACACTGAAGCTTTCTTT. Its translation is CASSDLRVMNTEAFF.

This chain connects TRBV6-5 to TRBJ1-2; D possibly corresponds to TRBD1 (5 bases). CDR1 MNHEY and CDR2 SVGAGI come from the germline V gene. With 0 bases removed from V and 10 bases from J, the gap between germline ends came to 12 bases. The CDR3 runs to 13 residues. CDR3 bases: TGTGCCAGCAGTTACTCGACAGCCGTTGACTACACCTTC. It encodes CASSYSTAVDYTF.

The V and J genes are TRBV9 and TRBJ1-2; 10 nucleotides match TRBD1. The ends lost 3 bases at V and 3 bases at J; junction bases unmatched: 2. Germline assignment: CDR1 SGDLS and CDR2 YYNGEE. CDR3 length: 14 residues. CDR3 residues: CASSEGQGYYGYTF. CDR3 nucleotide sequence: TGTGCCAGCAGCGAGGGACAGGGGTACTATGGCTACACCTTC.

The chain is built from TRBV15 and TRBJ1-5, with D possibly matching TRBD1 (6 bases). V dropped 4 bases and J dropped 4 bases, with 14 bases sitting between them. Germline CDR1 LNHNV, CDR2 YYDKDF (reference sequence). The CDR3 extends over 15 amino acids. CDR3 in amino acids: CATSMMDRRNQPQHF. The CDR3 coding sequence is TGTGCCACCAGCATGATGGACAGACGGAATCAGCCCCAGCATTTT.

This clone was counted once. The DNA of the CDR3 is TGTGCCAGCAGCCAAGAACCGACAGGGCTGGGGACCCAGTACTTC. It encodes CASSQEPTGLGTQYF. The V and J genes are TRBV14 and TRBJ2-5; 7 bases match TRBD1. The CDR3 has 15 amino acids. Germline V gene data show CDR1 as SGHDN and CDR2 as FVKESK. Unmatched junction bases numbered 8, after V lost 0 bases and J lost 7 bases.

CDR3: CASSPGQGANYGYTF. The DNA of the CDR3 is TGCGCCAGCAGCCCTGGACAGGGAGCTAACTATGGCTACACCTTC. The chain combines TRBV5-1 with TRBJ1-2, with TRBD1 identical over 8 bases. After removal of 4 bases from V and 0 bases from J, the junction contained 5 bases not matched to a gene. The CDR3 has 15 residues. CDR1 and CDR2 (germline): SGHRS, YFSETQ.

For this clone: The same CDR3 also results from other DNA sequences found in this sample. This chain connects TRBV14 to TRBJ1-1, with D unresolved. V lost 4 bases, J lost 0 bases, and 6 bases lay in between. This CDR3 is 13 amino acids long. Germline V lookup: CDR1 SGHDN, CDR2 FVKESK. Here the CDR3 reads CASSLQMNTEAFF. DNA of the CDR3: TGTGCCAGCAGCCTACAGATGAACACTGAAGCTTTCTTT.

The sample holds a few counts of this clone. The chain uses TRBV5-1 and TRBJ1-5, with a weak D call TRBD1 (5 bases). CDR1 and CDR2 from the germline V gene are SGHRS and YFSETQ. Trimming cost V 4 bases and J 10 bases, with 18 bases left between them. The CDR3 totals 14 residues. The CDR3 spells CASSPQGGPTPQHF. Written as DNA, the CDR3 is TGCGCCAGCAGCCCCCAGGGCGGTCCAACCCCCCAGCATTTT.

This sequence joins TRBV24-1 and TRBJ2-5; no definite D call. The CDR3 runs 13 residues. Germline V gene data show CDR1 as KGHDR and CDR2 as SFDVKD. V was trimmed by 2 bases and J by 0 bases, leaving 3 bases between them. CDR3 in amino acids: CATSDSHQETQYF. Written as DNA, the CDR3 is TGTGCCACCAGTGATTCTCACCAAGAGACCCAGTACTTC.

This clone was seen a single time. The chain recombines TRBV5-4 with TRBJ2-3; 10 nucleotides line up with TRBD1. The V gene end was trimmed by 6 bases and the J gene end by 6 bases; junction bases not matched to a gene: 10. Germline CDR1 SGHNT, CDR2 YYREEE (reference sequence). There are 15 residues in the CDR3. The CDR3 DNA follows: TGTGCCAGCACCCGAGGACAGGGGGTTTCGGATACGCAGTATTTT. Its translation is CASTRGQGVSDTQYF.

This chain links TRBV11-2 with TRBJ1-1; TRBD1 matches at 7 bases. The CDR3 has 13 residues. Trimming cost V 5 bases and J 5 bases; bases outside gene matches: 5. In germline, CDR1 is SGHAT, CDR2 FQNNGV. The CDR3 bases are TGTGCCAGCAGCACAACAGGGGCGACTGAAGCTTTCTTT. This gives the protein CASSTTGATEAFF.

Remarks on this clone: The junction departs from germline at one end; a sequencing error may be responsible. This chain connects TRBV12-3 or TRBV12-4 to TRBJ1-1, with 10 bases matching TRBD1. The CDR3 is 12 amino acids. The CDR3 nucleotides read TGTGCCAGCAGTTCCGGGACAGGGGTGAAGGGATTT. Translating gives CASSSGTGVKGF.